This TCR beta chain was documented in a study of cytomegalovirus exposure and HLA in healthy donors. General observations from the study: The listing of roughly 160 TCR beta chains classed them as cytomegalovirus-associated. The tendency of first-cohort TCR clusters to co-occur in the 100 to 150 validation repertoires was identified by a subsequent analysis.

The junction had 13 bases not matched to a gene; V was cut back by 7 bases and J by 7 bases. The CDR3 loop spans 14 amino acids. Germline-derived CDR1 and CDR2 are SEHNR and FQNEAQ (reference sequence). Some clones are missing from TCRdb's copy, which holds only in-frame ones; the method was immunoSEQ multiplex PCR. Of 150,000 to 200,000 clones listed, 75% to 90% are singletons. Turning to this clone: What it binds is not known.

The V and J genes are TRBV7-9 and TRBJ2-7; 7 bases map to TRBD1. The receptor was isolated from a man aged 18 to 30 in good health and CMV-seropositive. The sample was PBMCs. The CDR3: CASTPPEGAREQYF. The DNA of the CDR3 is TGTGCCAGCACCCCCCCCGAGGGGGCACGGGAGCAGTACTTC.